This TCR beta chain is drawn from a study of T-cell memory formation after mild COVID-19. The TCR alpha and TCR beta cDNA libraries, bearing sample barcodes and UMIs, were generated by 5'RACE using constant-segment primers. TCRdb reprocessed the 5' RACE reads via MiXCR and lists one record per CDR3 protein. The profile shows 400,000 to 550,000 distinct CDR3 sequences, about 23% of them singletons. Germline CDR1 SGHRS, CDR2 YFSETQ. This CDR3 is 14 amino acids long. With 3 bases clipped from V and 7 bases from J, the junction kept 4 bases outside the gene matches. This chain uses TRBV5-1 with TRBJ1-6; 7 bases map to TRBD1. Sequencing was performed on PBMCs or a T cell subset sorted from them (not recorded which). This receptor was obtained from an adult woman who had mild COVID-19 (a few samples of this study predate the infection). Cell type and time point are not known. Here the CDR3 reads CASSSDRWNSPLHF. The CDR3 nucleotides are TGCGCCAGCAGCTCGGACAGGTGGAATTCACCCCTCCACTTT.